Here is one T cell receptor (beta chain) with its context. Its antigen is unknown. These data are taken from a study of beta chain features in type 1 diabetes. CDR1 and CDR2 (germline): LNHDA, SQIVND (reference sequence). The V gene lost 5 bases and the J gene lost 3 bases, with 11 bases spanning the gap. The CDR3 covers 13 residues. Blood was drawn once from each donor into heparinised tubes. The draws averaged about 0.11 L. The authors sorted CD4+ naive, central memory, regulatory and stem cell-like memory cells via CD45RO/CCR7/CD25/CD127/CD95/CD27. Points from the study as a whole: In every one of the four CD4+ subsets, TCRB CDR3s were moderately but significantly shorter in Type 1 diabetes patients. A PCR bias possibly favoring shorter templates would apply equally to patients and controls. Whether TCRB rearrangement is influenced by HLA type went unresolved here.

What was sequenced were expressed TCRB transcripts, since all of the isolated RNA had been reverse transcribed. The table came from immunoSEQ multiplex PCR; TCRdb's copy has only in-frame clones and leaves some out. This sample carries about 260,000 clones, 24% of them seen once, and the ten largest clones take 0.012%. The chain links TRBV19 to TRBJ2-7; possible D gene TRBD1, 5 bases. Material: naive CD4+ T cells from blood. This receptor was identified in a woman in her thirties with type 1 diabetes. DNA for the CDR3: TGTGCCAGTAGTGGCAGGGTAGGCTACGAGCAGTACTTC. This gives the protein CASSGRVGYEQYF.